This T cell receptor (beta chain) was observed in a study of CD8+CD57+ T cells in acquired aplastic anemia. Genomic DNA provided the template from which TCR beta VDJ and CDR3 profiles were obtained. MiXCR, run by TCRdb on the reads, gives a single entry per CDR3 protein. The sample holds 200,000 to 250,000 distinct CDR3 sequences, over 55% seen once. The germline V and J ends were trimmed by 3 bases and 3 bases, with 23 bases remaining between them. This CDR3 is 18 amino acids long. Germline V lookup: CDR1 LNHNV, CDR2 YYDKDF (reference sequence). The sequence was collected from a human donor in good health. The sequenced sample was sorted CD4+, CD8+, or CD8+CD57+ T cells (not recorded which) from PBMCs. The rearrangement uses TRBV15 and TRBJ1-1; D not resolved. This CDR3 is CATSSSQLELQTDTEAFF. CDR3 bases: TGTGCCACCAGCAGCTCGCAATTGGAATTACAAACGGACACTGAAGCTTTCTTT.